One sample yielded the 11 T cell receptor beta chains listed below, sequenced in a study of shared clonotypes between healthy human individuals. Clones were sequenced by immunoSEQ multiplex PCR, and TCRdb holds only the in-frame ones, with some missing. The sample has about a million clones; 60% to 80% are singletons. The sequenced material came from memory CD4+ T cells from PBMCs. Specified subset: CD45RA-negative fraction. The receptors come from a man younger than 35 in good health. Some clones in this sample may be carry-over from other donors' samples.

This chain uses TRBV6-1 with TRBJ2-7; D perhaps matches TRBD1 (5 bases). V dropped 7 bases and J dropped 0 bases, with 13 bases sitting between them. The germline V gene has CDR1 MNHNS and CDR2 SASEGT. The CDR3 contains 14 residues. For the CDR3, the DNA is TGTGCCAGCACTCCTTCAGGGTCCTCCTACGAGCAGTACTTC. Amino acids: CASTPSGSSYEQYF.

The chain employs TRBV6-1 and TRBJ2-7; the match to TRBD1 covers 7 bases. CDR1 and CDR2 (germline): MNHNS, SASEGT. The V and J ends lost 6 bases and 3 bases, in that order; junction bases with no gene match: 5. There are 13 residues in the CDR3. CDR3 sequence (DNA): TGTGCCAGCAGGGCGGCAGGGGGCTACGAGCAGTACTTC. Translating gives CASRAAGGYEQYF.

For the CDR3, the DNA is TGTGCCAGCAGCCTCCTAGGTGGAGGAATCCACGGCTACACCTTC. Its protein product is CASSLLGGGIHGYTF. The chain links TRBV11-2 to TRBJ1-2, with D unclear. V was clipped by 5 bases and J by 8 bases, with 21 bases between them. CDR1 is SGHAT, CDR2 FQNNGV, per germline. The CDR3 runs to 15 residues.

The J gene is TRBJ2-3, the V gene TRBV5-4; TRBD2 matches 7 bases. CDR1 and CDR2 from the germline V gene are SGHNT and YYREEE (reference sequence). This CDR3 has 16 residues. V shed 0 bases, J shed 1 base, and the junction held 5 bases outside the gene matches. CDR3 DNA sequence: TGTGCCAGCAGCTTGGGTGGGAGGGCACGCACAGATACGCAGTATTTT. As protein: CASSLGGRARTDTQYF.

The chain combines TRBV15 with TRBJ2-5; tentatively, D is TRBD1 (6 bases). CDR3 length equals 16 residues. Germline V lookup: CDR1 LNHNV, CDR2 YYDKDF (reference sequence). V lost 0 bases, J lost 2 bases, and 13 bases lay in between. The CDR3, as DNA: TGTGCCACCAGCAGAGAATTCGGACAGATTCAAGAGACCCAGTACTTC. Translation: CATSREFGQIQETQYF.

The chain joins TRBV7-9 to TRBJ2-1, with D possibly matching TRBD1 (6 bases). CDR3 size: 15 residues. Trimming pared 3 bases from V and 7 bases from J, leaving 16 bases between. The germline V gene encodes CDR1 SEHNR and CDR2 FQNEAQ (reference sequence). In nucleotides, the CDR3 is TGTGCCAGCAGCTTGGGTCAGGGGTTGAATAATGAGCAGTTCTTC. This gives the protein CASSLGQGLNNEQFF.

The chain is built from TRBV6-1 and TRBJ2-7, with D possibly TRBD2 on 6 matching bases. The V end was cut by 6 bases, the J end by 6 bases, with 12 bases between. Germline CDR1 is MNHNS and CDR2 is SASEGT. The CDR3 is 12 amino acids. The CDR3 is CASRDYPGEQYF. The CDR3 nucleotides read TGTGCCAGCAGGGACTATCCGGGCGAGCAGTACTTC.

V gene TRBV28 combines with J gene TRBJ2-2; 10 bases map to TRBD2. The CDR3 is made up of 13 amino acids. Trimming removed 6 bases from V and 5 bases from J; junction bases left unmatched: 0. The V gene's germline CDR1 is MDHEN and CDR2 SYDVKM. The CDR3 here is CASRLAGTGELFF. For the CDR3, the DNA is TGTGCCAGCAGACTAGCGGGAACCGGGGAGCTGTTTTTT. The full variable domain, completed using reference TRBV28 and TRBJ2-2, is DVKVTQSSRYLVKRTGEKVFLECVQDMDHENMFWYRQDPGLGLRLIYFSYDVKMKEKGDIPEGYSVSREKKERFSLILESASTNQTSMYLCASRLAGTGELFFGEGSRLTVL.

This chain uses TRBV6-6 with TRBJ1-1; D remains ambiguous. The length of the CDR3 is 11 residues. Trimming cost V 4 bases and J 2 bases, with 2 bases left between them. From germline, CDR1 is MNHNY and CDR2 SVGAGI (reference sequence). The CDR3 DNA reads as TGTGCCAGCAGTTCTAACACTGAAGCTTTCTTT. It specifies CASSSNTEAFF.

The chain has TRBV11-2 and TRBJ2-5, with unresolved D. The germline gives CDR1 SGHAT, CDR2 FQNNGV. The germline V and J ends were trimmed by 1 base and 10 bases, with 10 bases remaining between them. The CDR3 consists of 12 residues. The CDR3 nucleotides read TGTGCCAGCAGCTTAGGTGTCGGCTACCAGTACTTC. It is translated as CASSLGVGYQYF.

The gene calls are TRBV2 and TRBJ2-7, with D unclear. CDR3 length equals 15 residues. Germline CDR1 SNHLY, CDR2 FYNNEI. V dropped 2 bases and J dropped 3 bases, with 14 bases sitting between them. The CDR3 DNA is TGTGCCAGCAGTGAACTCAGGAAACAGAGCTACGAGCAGTACTTC. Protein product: CASSELRKQSYEQYF. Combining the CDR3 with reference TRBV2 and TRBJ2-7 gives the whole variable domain EPEVTQTPSHQVTQMGQEVILRCVPISNHLYFYWYRQILGQKVEFLVSFYNNEISEKSEIFDDQFSVERPDGSNFTLKIRSTKLEDSAMYFCASSELRKQSYEQYFGPGTRLTVT.